This record concerns one T cell receptor (beta chain) sequence. Its antigen is unknown. The V gene lost 6 bases and the J gene lost 2 bases, with 15 bases spanning the gap. In germline, CDR1 is SEHNR, CDR2 FQNEAQ (reference sequence). CDR3 size: 15 residues. This sample is part of a study of T cell responses to AZD1222 COVID-19 vaccine. Study-level results: White British people made up most donors, females outnumbered males, and clonal diversity was possibly underestimated. Reports say nearly half of spike-specific TCRs go after unmutated variant regions. Spike-specific TCR repertoires showed rising breadth and depth after two AZD1222 doses.

Profiled with immunoSEQ multiplex PCR; TCRdb holds only in-frame clones, not every one. This sample has approximately 140,000 clones, with roughly four fifths found just once. Sequencing used peripheral blood, obtained on day 0 of MenACWY control vaccination. The TCR was taken from an adult in good health. The chain has TRBV7-9 and TRBJ2-3; possibly TRBD1 for D (6 bases). The CDR3 DNA reads TGTGCCAGCAGTATACCGGCAGGGGACACAGATACGCAGTATTTT. Amino acids: CASSIPAGDTDTQYF.